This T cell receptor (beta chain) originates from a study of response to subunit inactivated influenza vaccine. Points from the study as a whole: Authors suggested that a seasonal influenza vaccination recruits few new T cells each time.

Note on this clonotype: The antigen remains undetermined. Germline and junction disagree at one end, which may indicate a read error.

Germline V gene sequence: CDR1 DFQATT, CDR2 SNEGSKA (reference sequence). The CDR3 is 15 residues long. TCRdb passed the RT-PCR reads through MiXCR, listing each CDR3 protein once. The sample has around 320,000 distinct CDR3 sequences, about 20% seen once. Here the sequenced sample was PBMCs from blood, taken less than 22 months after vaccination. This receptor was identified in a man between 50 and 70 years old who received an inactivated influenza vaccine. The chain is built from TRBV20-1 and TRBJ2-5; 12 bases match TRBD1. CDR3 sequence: CSARGTGGFKETQYF. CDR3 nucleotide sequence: TGCAGTGCCAGAGGGACAGGGGGCTTCAAAGAGACCCAGTACTTC.